The 3 T cell receptor beta chains below come from one sample, sequenced in a study of T cells of healthy individuals. TCRdb used MiXCR to reprocess the 5' RACE reads, holding one entry per CDR3 protein. Among 40,000 to 45,000 distinct CDR3 sequences listed, approximately 5% were seen once. Receptors were obtained from a human donor in good health.

V usage is TRBV4-1 and J usage is TRBJ2-1; D is perhaps TRBD1 or TRBD2 (5 bases each). In germline, CDR1 is MGHRA, CDR2 YSYEKL. V lost 2 bases and J lost 9, with 17 bases in between. This CDR3 has 15 amino acids. CDR3 in DNA: TGCGCCAGCAGCCAACGCCCCTCGACTGGGGGTGAGCAGTTCTTC. It encodes CASSQRPSTGGEQFF.

This clonotype appeared many times. The chain combines TRBV5-4 with TRBJ2-5; D is possibly TRBD2 (6 bases). Germline assignment: CDR1 SGHNT and CDR2 YYREEE (reference sequence). CDR3 length equals 15 residues. V lost 4 bases, J lost 7 bases, and 20 bases lay in between. The CDR3 DNA follows: TGTGCCAGCAGCGCCGGGACTCGACCCAGGTCGACCCAGTACTTC. Amino acid sequence: CASSAGTRPRSTQYF.

At least ten counts were recorded for this clonotype. The chain uses TRBV6-2 or TRBV6-3 and TRBJ2-6; D possibly corresponds to TRBD2 (5 bases). Germline CDR1 MNHEY, CDR2 SVGEGT. V lost 6 bases and J lost 0, with 6 bases in between. CDR3 size: 14 residues. CDR3 nucleotide sequence: TGTGCCAGCAGAGGACTCTCTGGGGCCAACGTCCTGACTTTC. It yields the protein CASRGLSGANVLTF.